Below are 15 T cell receptor beta chains sequenced from a single sample in a study of cytomegalovirus exposure and HLA in healthy donors. Researchers ran the PCR with 60 Vbeta and 13 Jbeta primers. The table came from immunoSEQ multiplex PCR; TCRdb's copy has only in-frame clones and leaves some out. This table holds 90,000 to 120,000 clones, over 9% found once. Input material: PBMCs. Source of these receptors: a man aged 40-55 years in good health and CMV-seropositive.

The rearrangement links TRBV27 to TRBJ1-2, with no clear D. V lost 3 bases and J 8 bases, leaving 13 bases between the germline ends. There are 13 residues in the CDR3. CDR1 is MNHEY and CDR2 is SMNVEV in the germline V gene (reference sequence). The CDR3: CASSFRDFRGYTF. The DNA of the CDR3 is TGTGCCAGCAGTTTCCGGGATTTTCGAGGCTACACCTTC.

This clone was observed at least ten times. This rearrangement joins TRBV5-1 to TRBJ2-6; no clear D. This CDR3 contains 15 residues. Germline CDR1 SGHRS, CDR2 YFSETQ. The ends were cut back, 5 bases at V and 0 bases at J, with 9 bases in the middle. The CDR3, as DNA: TGCGCCAGCAGTGGTCAGTCCTCTGGGGCCAACGTCCTGACTTTC. It encodes CASSGQSSGANVLTF.

This clone was seen a handful of times. The chain combines TRBV2 with TRBJ2-3, with D possibly TRBD2 on 5 matching bases. The V gene's germline CDR1 is SNHLY and CDR2 FYNNEI. The CDR3 consists of 14 residues. Trimming left V 10 bases short and J 0 bases short, with 14 bases between. CDR3 in amino acids: CANLRGSSTDTQYF. The CDR3 DNA follows: TGTGCCAACCTACGGGGTTCTAGCACAGATACGCAGTATTTT.

This clone was recorded a few times. V usage is TRBV10-3 and J usage is TRBJ1-1, with D uncertain. V lost 2 bases to trimming and J lost 0 bases, with 13 bases between them. This CDR3 contains 16 residues. Germline CDR1 ENHRY, CDR2 SYGVKD. The CDR3 coding sequence is TGTGCCATCAGTGAGCCGGGTCGGGGTATGAACACTGAAGCTTTCTTT. This encodes CAISEPGRGMNTEAFF.

J is TRBJ2-1 and V is TRBV7-3; D unclear. CDR3 length: 17 residues. V was cut by 0 bases and J by 0 bases, with 12 bases left in between. The V gene's germline CDR1 is SGHTA and CDR2 FQGTGA. CDR3 in DNA: TGTGCCAGCAGCTTAACGTCAGCGCAGAGCTCCTACAATGAGCAGTTCTTC. This translates into CASSLTSAQSSYNEQFF.

This clone was picked up a small number of times. The chain combines TRBV5-1 with TRBJ2-5; 8 nucleotides line up with TRBD2. The J call may be in error: the DNA end matches TRBJ2-7 better. Looked up from germline, CDR1 is SGHRS and CDR2 is YFSETQ. The CDR3 loop spans 16 amino acids. CDR3: CASSPRGGAVTYEQYF. CDR3 DNA: TGCGCCAGCAGCCCCCGGGGGGGAGCGGTAACCTACGAGCAGTACTTC.

This clone has a handful of counts. This rearrangement joins TRBV28 to TRBJ1-5, with TRBD1 as a possible D gene (5 bases). The CDR3 spans 12 residues. Germline assignment: CDR1 MDHEN and CDR2 SYDVKM. V shed 3 bases and J shed 9 bases, with 9 bases lying between them. CDR3 region: CASSLLGGPQHF. DNA of the CDR3: TGTGCCAGCAGTTTGCTCGGGGGGCCCCAGCATTTT.

The table lists this clone with a few counts. This sequence joins TRBV21-1 and TRBJ2-1; no DNA check was done on the table's D call, TRBD1. TRBV21-1 represents a pseudogene. The CDR3 consists of 15 residues. DNA of the CDR3: TGTGCCAGCAGCACCAGACAGTTTCCCTACAATGAGCAGTTCTTC. Protein product: CASSTRQFPYNEQFF.

The chain joins TRBV13 to TRBJ1-2; tentative D call: TRBD1 (5 bases). Per germline, CDR1 PRHDT and CDR2 FYEKMQ (reference sequence). V lost 4 bases and J 6 bases, leaving 18 bases between the germline ends. The CDR3 length is 15 residues. The chain's CDR3 is CASSSGGDLSHGYTF. Here the CDR3 DNA reads TGTGCCAGCAGCTCGGGGGGGGACCTTAGTCATGGCTACACCTTC. Drawing the rest from reference TRBV13 and TRBJ1-2, the complete variable domain is AAGVIQSPRHLIKEKRETATLKCYPIPRHDTVYWYQQGPGQDPQFLISFYEKMQSDKGSIPDRFSAQQFSDYHSELNMSSLELGDSALYFCASSSGGDLSHGYTFGSGTRLTVV.

This clone was seen a few times. This chain joins TRBV29-1 and TRBJ1-5; possible D gene TRBD1, 5 bases. Trimming took 4 bases from V and 2 from J, leaving 9 bases between them. The CDR3 length is 13 residues. Germline V lookup: CDR1 SQVTM, CDR2 ANQGSEA. The CDR3 reads CSVGQRGNQPQHF. The CDR3 DNA reads TGCAGCGTTGGACAGAGAGGCAATCAGCCCCAGCATTTT.

This clone was observed a few times. This chain joins TRBV7-6 and TRBJ2-2, with 13 bases fitting TRBD2. The J segment lost 6 bases and the V segment lost 4 bases, leaving 8 bases of the junction unmatched. The CDR3 runs to 17 residues. The germline V gene has CDR1 SGHVS and CDR2 FNYEAQ. CDR3 amino acids: CASSSDPGTSGAGELFF. The CDR3 DNA is TGTGCCAGCAGCTCCGATCCCGGGACTAGCGGGGCCGGGGAGCTGTTTTTT.

This clone was found a few times. The gene calls are TRBV9 and TRBJ2-5, with 15 bases identical to TRBD2. This CDR3 has 18 amino acids. V lost 2 bases and J lost 4; bases outside the gene matches: 9. The germline V gene has CDR1 SGDLS and CDR2 YYNGEE. CDR3 loop: CASSVDGLAGGPGETQYF. In nucleotides, the CDR3 is TGTGCCAGCAGCGTTGACGGACTAGCGGGAGGGCCGGGAGAGACCCAGTACTTC.

The rearrangement links TRBV7-6 to TRBJ1-5; no clear D. The CDR3 length is 15 residues. Germline CDR1 is SGHVS and CDR2 is FNYEAQ. Between the trimmed V and J ends, which lost 1 base and 5 bases, there was a span of 12 bases. The CDR3 DNA is TGTGCCAGCAGCTTAGTCGGAACCGGGGATCAGCCCCAGCATTTT. Encoded protein: CASSLVGTGDQPQHF.

This clone was seen more than once but under ten times. The gene calls are TRBV4-2 and TRBJ2-3; 11 bases are shared with TRBD2. Trimming at V came to 4 bases and at J to 4 bases, leaving 10 bases not matched to a gene. This CDR3 is built from 17 residues. The V gene's germline CDR1 is LGHNA and CDR2 YNFKEQ. The chain's CDR3 is CASSRSILAGVSDTQYF. The CDR3 DNA reads as TGTGCCAGCAGCCGATCCATACTAGCGGGAGTCTCAGATACGCAGTATTTT.

Only a few counts were recorded for this clone. This sequence joins TRBV7-9 and TRBJ2-1, with TRBD2 matching 8 bases. This CDR3 comprises 13 residues. Germline CDR1 reads SEHNR; CDR2 reads FQNEAQ (reference sequence). V shed 3 bases and J 6 bases; nucleotides not matched to a gene: 1. CDR3 amino acids: CASSFTSGNEQFF. The CDR3 bases are TGTGCCAGCAGCTTCACTAGCGGCAATGAGCAGTTCTTC.